The text below deals with one T cell receptor beta chain. This sample is drawn from a study of T-cell reconstitution after alpha-beta-depleted transplantation in children. Preparation of the TCRbeta library involved a method that used unique molecular identifiers. TCRdb passed the PCR reads through MiXCR, listing each CDR3 protein once. The sample has around 240,000 distinct CDR3 sequences, about 9.6% seen once; the top ten hold approximately 5%. This receptor was identified in a human donor who donated a stem cell graft to a child with SCID. Sequenced material: PBMCs from the stem cell graft donor, taken from the stem cell graft.

The CDR3 coding sequence is TGTGCCAGTAGTCAACAGGTCCTCTATGGCTACACCTTC. Translating gives CASSQQVLYGYTF. The chain carries TRBV19 and TRBJ1-2; tentatively, D is TRBD1 (5 bases). V was trimmed by 5 bases and J by 4 bases, leaving 11 bases between them. This CDR3 region has 13 residues. The V gene's germline CDR1 is LNHDA and CDR2 SQIVND (reference sequence).